The source of this T cell receptor (beta chain) is a study of blood T cell repertoires in COVID-19. Study context: The analysed material was cDNA or gDNA that came from T cells, B-cell-depleted T cells, or PBMCs.

The table came from immunoSEQ multiplex PCR; TCRdb's copy has only in-frame clones and leaves some out. The sample comprises approximately 190,000 clones, 88% of which are singletons, and 6% rests with the top ten. Looked up from germline, CDR1 is SGHVS and CDR2 is FQNEAQ. The CDR3 spans 16 residues. V was pared by 5 bases and J by 5 bases, with 21 bases between. The chain has TRBV7-8 and TRBJ1-2, with D maybe TRBD1 (5 bases). Sequencing was carried out using peripheral blood. The source is a man between 35 and 55 years old with active or convalescent COVID-19. The CDR3 DNA is TGTGCCAGCAGCACCCCCTGGGGGGGGATGAAATATGGCTACACCTTC. Protein product: CASSTPWGGMKYGYTF.